This T cell receptor (beta chain) was recovered during a study of shared clonotypes between healthy human individuals. General observations from the study: The study sampled only blood, and tissue repertoires likely differ.

CDR1 and CDR2 from the germline V gene are SNHLY and FYNNEI. This CDR3 contains 13 residues. V dropped 4 bases and J dropped 5; count of bases not matched to a gene: 4. Free of recent acute infections or vaccinations, the donors were healthy HIV-negative adults. Caucasian adults residing in Nashville, Tennessee made up all the donors. Execution of the assay was at deep level. TCRdb keeps only in-frame clones here, not all; method: immunoSEQ multiplex PCR. The sample carries about 470,000 clones, roughly 77% recorded once. Points on this clone: Its antigen remains unknown.

V and J are TRBV2 and TRBJ2-7, with TRBD1 identical over 8 bases. Material for sequencing was PBMCs. This clonotype was obtained from a woman in her forties in good health. Some clones in this sample may be carry-over from other donors' samples. The CDR3 spells CASSGQGWNEQYF. The CDR3, as DNA: TGTGCCAGCAGTGGACAGGGGTGGAACGAGCAGTACTTC.